This T cell receptor (beta chain) came from a study of cytotoxic CD8 clonotypes in ibrutinib-treated CLL. Study background: Patients: 11 relapsed/refractory, approximately 16 treatment-naive, 17 to 18 IGHV unmutated.

V was pared by 7 bases and J by 2 bases, with 3 bases of the junction left unmatched. Per the germline V gene, CDR1 is SNHLY and CDR2 is FYNNEI. This CDR3 is built from 14 residues. This table comes from immunoSEQ multiplex PCR, and its TCRdb copy is limited to in-frame clones, with some not included. The sample consists of about 60,000 clones, around 60% of them appearing once. As to this clone: What it recognizes is unknown.

General study points: Pretreatment clonality was elevated relative to age-matched healthy donors and paralleled circulating CD8+ T-cell counts.

The chain employs TRBV2 and TRBJ2-2; 8 positions match TRBD2. The receptor was derived from a human donor with chronic lymphocytic leukemia. Sequencing used PBMCs, obtained after 24 months of ibrutinib treatment. In DNA, the CDR3 is TGTGCCAGCATAGCGGGAACAAACACCGGGGAGCTGTTTTTT. It is translated as CASIAGTNTGELFF.